This paragraph covers one T cell receptor beta chain sequence. The data were obtained in a study of blood T cell repertoires in COVID-19. Study-wide background: Italy, Spain and the United States were the sources of the convalescent and acute COVID-19 samples. Sources were T cells, B-cell-depleted T cells, or PBMCs; the material itself was cDNA or gDNA.

After removal of 3 bases from V and 8 bases from J, the junction contained 10 bases not matched to a gene. In germline, CDR1 is SGDLS, CDR2 YYNGEE. CDR3 length: 15 amino acids. Enrollment of patients from Seattle took place during active infection, with longitudinal follow-up. In the source study's methods: Reference gene primer amplification yielded estimated nucleated cell counts. Repertoires were generated with immunoSEQ multiplex PCR, while TCRdb's copy carries only in-frame clones and drops some. From that table come the V and J calls and clone size; the DNA was used to work out D and trimming. The table records about 500,000 clones, roughly nine tenths of them present only once.

The J gene is TRBJ1-4, the V gene TRBV9; 7 bases map to TRBD1. Material for sequencing was peripheral blood. This clonotype originated in a woman between 50 and 59 years old with COVID-19, enrolled during active disease. CDR3 sequence reads: CASSAAPQQGEKLFF. The CDR3 nucleotides read TGTGCCAGCAGCGCCGCTCCCCAACAGGGGGAAAAACTGTTTTTT.